This passage covers 29 T cell receptor beta chains from one sample sequenced in a study of blood T cells in healthy people across ages (dated by TCRdb to 2013 to 2016). The receptor library was made with 5' RACE. Sequencer: Illumina HiSeq 2500. A second about 6 to 11 cycle PCR used a sample-barcoded 5' primer and a J-beta primer mix. The public reads were reprocessed in TCRdb via fastp at Q25 and MiXCR, keeping in-frame beta chains. One record per CDR3 amino acid sequence lists the most common genes and DNA. Present in this sample are hundreds of thousands of distinct CDR3 sequences, around 46% of which were seen just once. The ten largest clones capture more than 20% of the sample. Material: blood. These receptors originate from a woman aged 55 to 70 in good health.

Concerning this clonotype itself: The junction differs from germline at one of its ends, possibly a read error. The chain is built from TRBV4-1 and TRBJ2-1, with D tentatively TRBD2 (5 bases). This CDR3 comprises 12 residues. Germline CDR1 MGHRA, CDR2 YSYEKL. As DNA, the CDR3 is TGCGCCAGCAGCCAGACCGAGAATGAGCGGTACTTC. Its translation is CASSQTENERYF.

This clonotype was observed a few times. The chain joins TRBV9 to TRBJ2-6; 7 nucleotides match TRBD1. Germline CDR1 reads SGDLS; CDR2 reads YYNGEE. There are 17 residues in the CDR3. The junction had 6 bases not matched to a gene; V was cut back by 3 bases and J by 0 bases. The CDR3, as DNA: TGTGCCAGCAGCGCGGACAGGATTTACTCTGGGGCCAACGTCCTGACTTTC. Translation: CASSADRIYSGANVLTF.

As concerns this clonotype: A junction end diverges from the germline sequence, so it may reflect a read error. The V gene is TRBV4-2, the J gene TRBJ2-3, with D maybe TRBD2 (5 bases). The length of the CDR3 is 14 residues. Germline assignment: CDR1 LGHNA and CDR2 YNFKEQ. The CDR3 region has the DNA TGTGTCAGCAGCCCCTCGGGGAGCACAGATACGCAGTATTTT. This encodes CVSSPSGSTDTQYF.

About this clonotype: Germline is not matched at one junction end, which may reflect a read error. This chain connects TRBV10-3 to TRBJ1-5; tentatively, D is TRBD1 (5 bases). Germline CDR1 is ENHRY and CDR2 is SYGVKD. The CDR3 is made up of 13 amino acids. CDR3 protein: CAIRGGGNRPQHF. In DNA form, the CDR3 reads TGTGCCATCAGGGGGGGAGGCAATCGGCCCCAGCATTTT.

A few counts support this clonotype. This chain joins TRBV12-3 or TRBV12-4 and TRBJ1-2; no clear D gene. CDR3 length equals 13 residues. The V gene lost 9 bases and the J gene lost 4 bases, with 15 bases spanning the gap. The CDR3 is CASLVSGAYGYTF. Written as DNA, the CDR3 is TGTGCCAGTCTCGTATCCGGAGCCTATGGCTACACCTTC.

Notes on this clonotype: A single base separates this from a much larger clone, so it may be a read error. This sequence joins TRBV20-1 and TRBJ2-1; TRBD2 matches at 7 bases. Per germline, CDR1 DFQATT and CDR2 SNEGSKA (reference sequence). The trim removed 6 bases at V and 13 bases at J, leaving 21 bases unmatched. CDR3 length equals 15 residues. The CDR3 sequence: CSAPGGLYGEETQFF. CDR3 nucleotides: TGCAGTGCCCCGGGGGGTCTGTACGGAGAAGAGACCCAGTTCTTC.

A remark on this clonotype: This could be a read error, since a much larger clone is one nucleotide away. The V and J genes are TRBV5-1 and TRBJ2-3; D unclear. The V end was cut by 0 bases, the J end by 11 bases, with 25 bases between. The CDR3 totals 17 residues. Germline loops: CDR1 SGHRS, CDR2 YFSETQ. The CDR3 DNA follows: TGCGCCAGCAGCTTGGGAGGACGTTCGGTCAACTTAGACGGGCAGTATTTT. Translation: CASSLGGRSVNLDGQYF.

The V gene is TRBV6-2 or TRBV6-3, the J gene TRBJ2-3, with 10 positions matching TRBD2. From germline, CDR1 is MNHEY and CDR2 SVGEGT. The CDR3 covers 18 residues. The J segment lost 6 bases and the V segment lost 0 bases, leaving 12 bases of the junction unmatched. The CDR3, as DNA: TGTGCCAGCAGTTACTCGCCAGCGGGAGGGCCTCCTCAGGATACGCAGTATTTT. Translating it yields CASSYSPAGGPPQDTQYF.

V and J are TRBV5-1 and TRBJ1-1, with TRBD1 identical over 7 bases. The CDR3 sequence is 12 residues long. Per germline, CDR1 SGHRS and CDR2 YFSETQ. The J segment lost 10 bases and the V segment lost 5 bases, leaving 8 bases of the junction unmatched. CDR3 coding DNA: TGCGCCAGCAGGGCAGGGGGATCCGGAGCTTTCTTT. Its translation: CASRAGGSGAFF.

V and J are TRBV12-3 or TRBV12-4 and TRBJ2-1; 10 nucleotides agree with TRBD2. V shed 0 bases, J shed 7 bases, and the junction held 9 bases outside the gene matches. The CDR3 sequence is 17 residues long. This CDR3 reads CASSLATVAGGRNEQFF. The CDR3 bases are TGTGCCAGCAGTTTAGCCACAGTAGCGGGGGGCAGGAATGAGCAGTTCTTC.

The chain carries TRBV20-1 and TRBJ2-3; 7 bases fit TRBD2. Germline CDR1 is DFQATT and CDR2 is SNEGSKA (reference sequence). The CDR3 runs 13 residues. The J segment lost 6 bases and the V segment lost 5 bases, leaving 8 bases of the junction unmatched. The DNA of the CDR3 is TGCAGTGCTCCCCGGACTAGTTCGGATACGCAGTATTTT. Its translation is CSAPRTSSDTQYF.

CDR3 loop: CSARLTNEKLFF. The CDR3, as DNA: TGCAGTGCCCGTCTAACTAATGAAAAACTGTTTTTT. J is TRBJ1-4 and V is TRBV20-1; D ambiguous. With 6 bases removed from V and 1 base from J, the gap between germline ends came to 6 bases. The CDR3 is 12 residues long. CDR1 and CDR2 from the germline V gene are DFQATT and SNEGSKA (reference sequence).

V usage is TRBV3-1 and J usage is TRBJ2-1; D is unresolved. This CDR3 spans 15 amino acids. Germline V gene sequence: CDR1 LGHDT, CDR2 YNNKEL (reference sequence). Trimming removed 3 bases at V and 5 bases at J, with 14 bases between. The CDR3 sequence: CASSQSDLLNNEQFF. CDR3 nucleotides: TGTGCCAGCAGCCAGTCAGACCTCCTAAACAATGAGCAGTTCTTC.

The chain carries TRBV20-1 and TRBJ2-7; 7 bases match TRBD2. With 3 bases clipped from V and 5 bases from J, the junction kept 4 bases outside the gene matches. Germline V lookup: CDR1 DFQATT, CDR2 SNEGSKA (reference sequence). The CDR3 covers 12 residues. The CDR3 loop reads CSARGGPNEQYF. CDR3 sequence (DNA): TGCAGTGCTAGGGGAGGGCCCAACGAGCAGTACTTC.

This clonotype has ten or more counts. CDR3 sequence reads: CASSLSPDRLNQPQHF. DNA for the CDR3: TGTGCCAGCAGTTTATCTCCGGACAGGCTCAATCAGCCCCAGCATTTT. This chain joins TRBV27 and TRBJ1-5; 7 positions agree with TRBD1. Losses at the gene ends were 0 bases for V and 3 bases for J; bases not matched to a gene: 5. Germline CDR1 reads MNHEY; CDR2 reads SMNVEV (reference sequence). The CDR3 runs to 16 residues.

In the case of this clonotype: Possible read error: a much larger clone is one base away. The chain links TRBV6-5 to TRBJ2-1; D unresolved. The germline gives CDR1 MNHEY, CDR2 SVGAGI. The CDR3 consists of 15 residues. The CDR3 loop is CASSKQTPTYTEQFF. The CDR3 DNA sequence: TGTGCCAGCAGTAAGCAAACACCCACCTACACTGAGCAGTTCTTC.

Notes on this clonotype: This may stem from a read error, because a much larger clone lies one nucleotide away. The genes are TRBV4-3 and TRBJ2-5; D is possibly TRBD2 (7 bases). Trimming left V 6 bases short and J 11 bases short, with 25 bases between. From germline, CDR1 is LGHNA and CDR2 YSLEER. This CDR3 has 15 amino acids. The CDR3 DNA reads TGCGCCAGCAGTCGAGGCGCGGGGGCCTACAATGAGCAGTACTTC. Its translation: CASSRGAGAYNEQYF.

The chain links TRBV6-1 to TRBJ1-4, with 12 bases aligning to TRBD1. The CDR3 is made up of 17 amino acids. V was clipped by 4 bases and J by 2 bases; unmatched bases: 5. CDR1 and CDR2 (germline): MNHNS, SASEGT. CDR3 loop: CASSGGTGGRTNEKLFF. The CDR3 bases are TGTGCCAGCAGTGGGGGGACAGGGGGCAGGACTAATGAAAAACTGTTTTTT.

The chain combines TRBV27 with TRBJ1-6; the match to TRBD1 covers 7 bases. V trimming: 5 bases; J trimming: 5 bases; junction bases outside the gene matches: 21. Germline V gene data show CDR1 as MNHEY and CDR2 as SMNVEV (reference sequence). The CDR3 is made up of 20 amino acids. Here the CDR3 DNA reads TGTGCCAGCAGTCGTAGAACCGTGACAGGGCGGGAATTTCATAATTCACCCCTCCACTTT. It translates to CASSRRTVTGREFHNSPLHF.

This sequence joins TRBV7-2 and TRBJ2-1; D call uncertain. CDR3 size: 18 residues. The V and J ends lost 5 bases and 4 bases respectively, with 24 bases between them. Germline-derived CDR1 and CDR2 are SGHTA and FQGNSA. As DNA, the CDR3 is TGTGCCAGCAGCCCCATCTCCGACTGGCGCCGTCTTTACAATGAGCAGTTCTTC. This sequence encodes CASSPISDWRRLYNEQFF. Variable domain in full (rest from reference TRBV7-2 and TRBJ2-1): GAGVSQSPSNKVTEKGKDVELRCDPISGHTALYWYRQSLGQGLEFLIYFQGNSAPDKSGLPSDRFSAERTGGSVSTLTIQRTQQEDSAVYLCASSPISDWRRLYNEQFFGPGTRLTVL.

The chain has TRBV3-1 and TRBJ2-1, with D hard to call. This CDR3 contains 16 residues. Germline V gene lookup returns CDR1 LGHDT and CDR2 YNNKEL (reference sequence). V lost 4 bases and J lost 0, with 13 bases in between. The CDR3 DNA follows: TGTGCCAGCAGCCTGATCCGGGTGAACTCCTACAATGAGCAGTTCTTC. Amino acids: CASSLIRVNSYNEQFF.

V and J are TRBV30 and TRBJ2-1; D call uncertain. There are 11 residues in the CDR3. From germline, CDR1 is GTSNPN and CDR2 SVGIG (reference sequence). V gave up 1 base and J gave up 7 bases, with 5 bases separating them. The CDR3 sequence is CAWSERNEQFF. The CDR3 DNA is TGTGCCTGGAGTGAAAGAAATGAGCAGTTCTTC.

The chain is built from TRBV20-1 and TRBJ2-5; 10 bases align to TRBD1. The CDR3 is 13 residues long. The V gene's germline CDR1 is DFQATT and CDR2 SNEGSKA (reference sequence). CDR3 amino acids: CSGGGQGKETQYF. The CDR3 region has the DNA TGCAGCGGAGGGGGACAGGGGAAAGAGACCCAGTACTTC.

The rearrangement joins TRBV2 to TRBJ2-4, with TRBD2 identical over 7 bases. With V trimmed by 10 bases and J by 11 bases, 5 bases remained unmatched. This CDR3 has 10 amino acids. CDR1 and CDR2 (germline): SNHLY, FYNNEI. The CDR3 protein is CATGGVVQYF. Written as DNA, the CDR3 is TGTGCCACGGGGGGTGTGGTTCAGTACTTC.

The V and J genes are TRBV29-1 and TRBJ2-6; perhaps TRBD1 as D (7 bases). The CDR3 sequence is 15 residues long. In germline, CDR1 is SQVTM, CDR2 ANQGSEA. Deletions cut 7 bases from V and 0 bases from J, with 13 bases between. The CDR3: CSGGTVSSGANVLTF. The DNA for the CDR3 is TGCAGCGGCGGGACAGTAAGCTCTGGGGCCAACGTCCTGACTTTC.

This clonotype was seen many times. The chain carries TRBV12-3 or TRBV12-4 and TRBJ2-7, with a possible D match to TRBD1 (5 bases). This CDR3 comprises 13 residues. Deletions cut 4 bases from V and 0 bases from J, with 7 bases between. This chain's CDR3 is CASSYRSSYEQYF. CDR3 nucleotides: TGTGCCAGCAGTTACAGGAGCTCCTACGAGCAGTACTTC.

This clonotype has a handful of counts. The chain is built from TRBV5-1 and TRBJ1-2; D ambiguous. There are 15 residues in the CDR3. Germline CDR1 and CDR2: SGHRS and YFSETQ. The ends were cut back, 6 bases at V and 6 bases at J, with 21 bases in the middle. CDR3 DNA: TGCGCCAGCAACCTCGATTCTTGGGTCGGCGATGGCTACACCTTC. Translation gives CASNLDSWVGDGYTF.

V and J are TRBV3-1 and TRBJ2-7; perhaps TRBD2 as D (6 bases). The J call may be faulty, since TRBJ2-5 better matches the DNA end. This CDR3 is 15 amino acids long. The germline V gene has CDR1 LGHDT and CDR2 YNNKEL (reference sequence). As DNA, the CDR3 is TGTGCCAGCAGCCAAGCGCCTTCCGGGGGAGAGACCCAGTACTTC. This gives the protein CASSQAPSGGETQYF.

The chain links TRBV9 to TRBJ2-4; 10 bases are a match to TRBD1. With V trimmed by 0 bases and J by 13 bases, 13 bases remained unmatched. Per the germline V gene, CDR1 is SGDLS and CDR2 is YYNGEE. The CDR3 covers 16 residues. The CDR3 region is CASSVGTGGIYNEQYF. In DNA, the CDR3 is TGTGCCAGCAGCGTAGGGACAGGGGGAATTTACAATGAGCAGTACTTC.